This T cell receptor (beta chain) came from a study of identifying expanded T cells in peripheral blood. Study findings and constraints: Variance in clone template counts between two-week samples significantly increased with total template count across all healthy donors. Over two and four weeks, about 17 and 20 clones changed, versus 1.2 between replicates.

Germline V gene lookup returns CDR1 LNHDA and CDR2 SQIVND (reference sequence). This CDR3 is 15 amino acids long. V was clipped by 5 bases and J by 7 bases, with 17 bases between them. As to this clone: Its cognate antigen is unknown.

Here immunoSEQ multiplex PCR was the method, and the copy in TCRdb shows in-frame clones only, minus some. The data contain under 100,000 clones, about 85% of them singletons. During the collection period, no donor immune events like infections were recorded. Specimen: blood. V usage is TRBV19 and J usage is TRBJ2-2; a possible D gene is TRBD1 (6 bases). The sequence was obtained from a person between 18 and 75 years old in good health. The CDR3 reads CASSFGQGSVGELFF. CDR3 in DNA: TGTGCCAGTAGTTTTGGGCAGGGGAGTGTCGGGGAGCTGTTTTTT.